Included here is one TCR beta chain sequence, with context. As yet, its antigen is unknown. The sample originates from a study of T cell repertoires in cytomegalovirus infection. Background on the study: The study used recently identified HLA-C-restricted and well-studied HLA-B-restricted CMV epitopes.

Findings and limits, study-wide: Across the ex vivo response, the dominant clonotypes were HLA-C-restricted CMV-specific TCR beta clonotypes. The cumulative frequency of public TCR beta families identified carriers of CMV plus the relevant HLA.

Germline V gene lookup returns CDR1 DFQATT and CDR2 SNEGSKA (reference sequence). The ends were cut back, 0 bases at V and 1 base at J, with 9 bases in the middle. The CDR3 covers 14 residues. TCRdb ran MiXCR on the reads and lists one entry per CDR3 protein. Of about 770,000 distinct CDR3 sequences listed, 25% to 35% were seen once; the top ten hold about 12%. This TCR derives from a human donor in good health (CMV status not recorded). Some clones in this sample may be carry-over from other donors' samples. This chain joins TRBV20-1 and TRBJ2-5; D may be TRBD2 (5 bases). The sequenced sample was cultured CD8+ T cells from PBMCs, obtained from culture after CMV antigen stimulation. This CDR3 is CSAREFRGQETQYF. DNA of the CDR3: TGCAGTGCTAGAGAATTTCGGGGCCAAGAGACCCAGTACTTC.